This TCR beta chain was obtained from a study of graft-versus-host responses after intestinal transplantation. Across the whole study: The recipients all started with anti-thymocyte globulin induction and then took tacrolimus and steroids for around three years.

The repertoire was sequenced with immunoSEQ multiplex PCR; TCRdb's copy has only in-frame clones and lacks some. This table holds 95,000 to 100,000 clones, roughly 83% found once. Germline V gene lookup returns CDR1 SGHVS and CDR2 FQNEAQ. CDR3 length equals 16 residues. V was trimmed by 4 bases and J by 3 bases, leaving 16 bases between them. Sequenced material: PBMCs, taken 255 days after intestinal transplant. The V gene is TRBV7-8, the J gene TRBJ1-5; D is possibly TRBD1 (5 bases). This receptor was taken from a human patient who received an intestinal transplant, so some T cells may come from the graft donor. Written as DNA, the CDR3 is TGTGCCAGCAGCTCCAGACAGTCCTCAGACAATCAGCCCCAGCATTTT. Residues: CASSSRQSSDNQPQHF.